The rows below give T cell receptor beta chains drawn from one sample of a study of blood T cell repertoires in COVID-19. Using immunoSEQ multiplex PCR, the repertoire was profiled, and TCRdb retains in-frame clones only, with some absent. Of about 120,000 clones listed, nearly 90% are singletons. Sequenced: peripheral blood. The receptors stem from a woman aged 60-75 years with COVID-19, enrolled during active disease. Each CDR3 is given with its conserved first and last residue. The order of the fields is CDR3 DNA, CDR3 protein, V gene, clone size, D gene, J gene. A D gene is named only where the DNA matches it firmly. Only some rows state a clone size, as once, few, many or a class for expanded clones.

cdr3_nt: TGTGCCAGTAGTATAACCTCAGGGGGAACGCAGTATTTT
cdr3_aa: CASSITSGGTQYF
v_call: TRBV19
clone_size: NA
d_call: TRBD1
j_call: TRBJ2-3

cdr3_nt: TGTGCCAGCAGTGACAGGGGTTACGAGCAGTACTTC
cdr3_aa: CASSDRGYEQYF
v_call: TRBV6-1
clone_size: once
d_call: NA
j_call: TRBJ2-7

cdr3_nt: TGTGCCAGCAGCTTGGGACAGGGGGCGGTTGTGTATGAGCAGTACTTC
cdr3_aa: CASSLGQGAVVYEQYF
v_call: TRBV5-4
clone_size: NA
d_call: TRBD1
j_call: TRBJ2-7

cdr3_nt: TGTGCCAGCAGCGTAGTGGAGGGACGCGAAGCTTTCTTT
cdr3_aa: CASSVVEGREAFF
v_call: TRBV9
clone_size: NA
d_call: NA
j_call: TRBJ1-1

cdr3_nt: TGTGCCAGCAGCTTAGTGGCAGGGGTCGCAGATACGCAGTATTTT
cdr3_aa: CASSLVAGVADTQYF
v_call: TRBV11-2
clone_size: NA
d_call: NA
j_call: TRBJ2-3

cdr3_nt: TGCGCCAGCAGCTTGGTTCATGGCGATACGCAGTATTTT
cdr3_aa: CASSLVHGDTQYF
v_call: TRBV5-1
clone_size: once
d_call: NA
j_call: TRBJ2-3

cdr3_nt: TGCGCCAGCAGCTTACAGGGTTACAATGAGCAGTTCTTC
cdr3_aa: CASSLQGYNEQFF
v_call: TRBV5-1
clone_size: NA
d_call: NA
j_call: TRBJ2-1

cdr3_nt: TGTGCCAGCAGTACAGGGCTACACACCGGGGAGCTGTTTTTT
cdr3_aa: CASSTGLHTGELFF
v_call: TRBV6-2/TRBV6-3
clone_size: NA
d_call: NA
j_call: TRBJ2-2

cdr3_nt: TGTGCCAGCAGCCTTTTACAGGGGAGCAATTCACCCCTCCACTTT
cdr3_aa: CASSLLQGSNSPLHF
v_call: TRBV14
clone_size: NA
d_call: TRBD1
j_call: TRBJ1-6

cdr3_nt: TGTGCCACCTCCTCCTCGGGGTGGCTTAACACTGAAGCTTTCTTT
cdr3_aa: CATSSSGWLNTEAFF
v_call: TRBV27
clone_size: NA
d_call: NA
j_call: TRBJ1-1

cdr3_nt: TGTGCCAGCAGCCGACAGGGTTTGCATGGCTACACCTTC
cdr3_aa: CASSRQGLHGYTF
v_call: TRBV7-9
clone_size: NA
d_call: TRBD1
j_call: TRBJ1-2

cdr3_nt: TGTGCCAGCAGGGACAGGTCCAATTCACCCCTCCACTTT
cdr3_aa: CASRDRSNSPLHF
v_call: TRBV6-5
clone_size: few
d_call: TRBD1
j_call: TRBJ1-6

cdr3_nt: TGTGCCAGCAGCGTAGAGACAGCTAACTATGGCTACACCTTC
cdr3_aa: CASSVETANYGYTF
v_call: TRBV9
clone_size: NA
d_call: NA
j_call: TRBJ1-2

cdr3_nt: TGTGCCAGCAGTGAACGCGCACCCCGACAGACTAGCACAGATACGCAGTATTTT
cdr3_aa: CASSERAPRQTSTDTQYF
v_call: TRBV2
clone_size: NA
d_call: NA
j_call: TRBJ2-3

cdr3_nt: TGTGCCAGCAGCTCTCGACTAGCAAACACAGATACGCAGTATTTT
cdr3_aa: CASSSRLANTDTQYF
v_call: TRBV11-2
clone_size: NA
d_call: TRBD2
j_call: TRBJ2-3

cdr3_nt: TGTGCCACCAGCAGGACAGCCTTTTCTGAAGCTTTCTTT
cdr3_aa: CATSRTAFSEAFF
v_call: TRBV15
clone_size: NA
d_call: NA
j_call: TRBJ1-1

cdr3_nt: TGCGCCAGCAGCCAAGCGGGACAGGGTCTTTCTGGGGCCAACGTCCTGACTTTC
cdr3_aa: CASSQAGQGLSGANVLTF
v_call: TRBV4-3
clone_size: NA
d_call: TRBD1
j_call: TRBJ2-6

cdr3_nt: TGTGCCAGCAGCTCGGAAAGGACAGGGGGCAAAACCGGGGAGCTGTTTTTT
cdr3_aa: CASSSERTGGKTGELFF
v_call: TRBV5-4
clone_size: NA
d_call: TRBD1
j_call: TRBJ2-2

cdr3_nt: TGTGCCAGCAGCCAAGATTTAGGGTGGGGAGCTGGAAACACCATATATTTT
cdr3_aa: CASSQDLGWGAGNTIYF
v_call: TRBV3-1/TRBV3-2
clone_size: NA
d_call: NA
j_call: TRBJ1-3

cdr3_nt: TGTGCCAGCAGTTTATTTGGACTAGCGGCCCCGAGCTCCTACAATGAGCAGTTCTTC
cdr3_aa: CASSLFGLAAPSSYNEQFF
v_call: TRBV27
clone_size: NA
d_call: TRBD2
j_call: TRBJ2-1

cdr3_nt: TGTGCCAGCAGGACGACAACCCGAAACACCATATATTTT
cdr3_aa: CASRTTTRNTIYF
v_call: TRBV6-5
clone_size: NA
d_call: NA
j_call: TRBJ1-3

cdr3_nt: TGTGCCAGCAGCGCCGGGACTAGCGGAAGGAACGAGCAGTACTTC
cdr3_aa: CASSAGTSGRNEQYF
v_call: TRBV9
clone_size: NA
d_call: TRBD2
j_call: TRBJ2-7

cdr3_nt: TGTGCCAGCAGCTTATTCCTTAATTCACCCCTCCACTTT
cdr3_aa: CASSLFLNSPLHF
v_call: TRBV7-2
clone_size: NA
d_call: NA
j_call: TRBJ1-6

cdr3_nt: TGTGCCAGTAGCCCCCGGACTTGGTACACAGATACGCAGTATTTT
cdr3_aa: CASSPRTWYTDTQYF
v_call: TRBV19
clone_size: NA
d_call: NA
j_call: TRBJ2-3

cdr3_nt: TGTGCCAGCAGTGAAGAGGGGAATCAGCCCCAGCATTTT
cdr3_aa: CASSEEGNQPQHF
v_call: TRBV2
clone_size: NA
d_call: NA
j_call: TRBJ1-5

cdr3_nt: TGTGCCAGCAGCCCAGAGGGTTTGGCTAATGAAAAACTGTTTTTT
cdr3_aa: CASSPEGLANEKLFF
v_call: TRBV7-2
clone_size: NA
d_call: NA
j_call: TRBJ1-4